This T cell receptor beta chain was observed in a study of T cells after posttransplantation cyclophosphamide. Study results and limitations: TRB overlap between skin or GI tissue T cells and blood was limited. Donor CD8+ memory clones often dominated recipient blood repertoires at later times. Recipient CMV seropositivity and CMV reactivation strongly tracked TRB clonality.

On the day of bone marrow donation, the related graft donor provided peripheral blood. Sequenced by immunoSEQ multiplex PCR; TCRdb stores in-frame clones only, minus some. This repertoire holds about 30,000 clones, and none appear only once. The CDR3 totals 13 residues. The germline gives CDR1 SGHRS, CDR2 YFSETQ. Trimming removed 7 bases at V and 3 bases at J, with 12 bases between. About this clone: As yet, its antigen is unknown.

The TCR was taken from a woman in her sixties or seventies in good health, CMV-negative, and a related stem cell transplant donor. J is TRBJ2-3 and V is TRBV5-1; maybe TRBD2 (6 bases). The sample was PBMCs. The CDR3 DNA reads TGCGCCAGCGTGGGACTTGTAACAGATACGCAGTATTTT. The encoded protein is CASVGLVTDTQYF.